This entry is about one T cell receptor beta chain. The antigen remains unidentified. This entry comes from a study of T-cell reconstitution after alpha-beta-depleted transplantation in children. Trimming stripped 8 bases from V and 4 bases from J, with 24 bases between. Per germline, CDR1 MDHEN and CDR2 SYDVKM. CDR3 length equals 16 residues. Unique molecular identifiers were incorporated when the TCRbeta library was constructed. Each CDR3 protein gets one entry after TCRdb re-called the PCR reads with MiXCR. The sample carries about 200,000 distinct CDR3 sequences, roughly 6.6% recorded once. Whole-study findings and limits: Several hundred expanded graft clones reportedly were the source of alpha-beta T cells about two months after transplant. By one year post-transplant, T-cell counts and diversity largely arose from T cells that were newly produced. Surviving recipient T cells and thymic progenitors accounted for the high day-60 TCRbeta diversity observed in some patients.

The sequence was collected from a boy aged 2 to 10 with acute lymphoblastic leukemia, due to receive a stem cell transplant. The chain uses TRBV28 and TRBJ2-7; D is ambiguous. Sequencing was performed on PBMCs, taken before TCRalphabeta/CD19-depleted stem cell transplant. Here the CDR3 DNA reads TGTGCCAGCCGCCTTGCGGCCCCTAATAAGAGATACGAGCAGTACTTC. It encodes CASRLAAPNKRYEQYF.